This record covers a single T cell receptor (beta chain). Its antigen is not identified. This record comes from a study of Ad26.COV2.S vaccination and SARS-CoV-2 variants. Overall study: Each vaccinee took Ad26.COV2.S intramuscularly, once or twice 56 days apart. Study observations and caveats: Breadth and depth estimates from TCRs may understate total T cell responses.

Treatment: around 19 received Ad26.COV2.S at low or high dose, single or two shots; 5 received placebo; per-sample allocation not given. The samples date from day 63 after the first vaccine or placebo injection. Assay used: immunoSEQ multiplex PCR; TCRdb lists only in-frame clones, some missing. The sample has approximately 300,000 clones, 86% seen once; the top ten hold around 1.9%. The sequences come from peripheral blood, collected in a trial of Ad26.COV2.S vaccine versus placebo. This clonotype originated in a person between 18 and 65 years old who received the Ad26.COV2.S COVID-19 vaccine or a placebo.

The CDR3 coding sequence is TGTGCCAGCTCGACGAGAGGGGGCACAGATACGCAGTATTTT. This sequence encodes CASSTRGGTDTQYF. The rearrangement joins TRBV18 to TRBJ2-3; D tentatively fits TRBD1 or TRBD2 (5 bases each). Trimming took 6 bases from V and 1 from J, leaving 11 bases between them. This CDR3 is built from 14 residues. Germline assignment: CDR1 KGHSH and CDR2 LQKENI.